One and the same sample provided the 5 T cell receptor beta chains below, sequenced in a study of T cells after yellow fever vaccination. MiXCR was run by TCRdb on the 5' RACE reads, yielding one entry per CDR3 protein. Of 350,000 to 450,000 distinct CDR3 sequences listed, 18% are singletons. Sequenced here: PBMCs, sampled before the yellow fever booster vaccination. The receptors here all came from a man aged 18 to 29 who received the YFV17D yellow fever vaccine.

This clonotype has just one count. The chain is built from TRBV30 and TRBJ1-1; possibly TRBD1 for D (6 bases). The CDR3 has 15 residues. Germline V gene sequence: CDR1 GTSNPN, CDR2 SVGIG (reference sequence). The V end lost 6 bases, the J end lost 10 bases, and 27 bases lay between the germline ends. The CDR3 here is CACRERGGNWDTAFF. CDR3 nucleotide sequence: TGTGCCTGTAGGGAGAGGGGGGGGAACTGGGATACAGCTTTCTTT.

The CDR3 DNA sequence: TGCGCCAGCAGCTTTATCTCGGGCACTGAAGCTTTCTTT. Amino acid sequence: CASSFISGTEAFF. V usage is TRBV5-1 and J usage is TRBJ1-1; D is unclear. V lost 2 bases and J lost 4, with 9 bases in between. This CDR3 contains 13 residues. CDR1 is SGHRS and CDR2 is YFSETQ in the germline V gene.

This rearrangement joins TRBV12-2 to TRBJ2-7; whether TRBD1, the table's D call, matches the DNA was not checked. TRBV12-2 is recorded as a pseudogene. CDR3 size: 17 residues. Here the CDR3 DNA reads TGTGCAAGTCGCCCCCCAGGGAGACACCCGGCATCGTACGAGCAGTACTTC. It codes for CASRPPGRHPASYEQYF.

This clonotype showed up just a few times. CDR3 sequence: CASSYAGQPMNTEAFF. In nucleotides, the CDR3 is TGTGCCAGCAGTTACGCCGGACAGCCCATGAACACTGAAGCTTTCTTT. The chain recombines TRBV6-2 or TRBV6-3 with TRBJ1-1, with D perhaps TRBD1 (6 bases). With 2 bases removed from V and 0 bases from J, the gap between germline ends came to 13 bases. The CDR3 totals 16 residues. CDR1 MNHEY and CDR2 SVGEGT come from the germline V gene.

This clonotype was seen only a few times. The chain employs TRBV14 and TRBJ2-1; D not certain. V was shortened by 1 base and J by 8 bases, with 6 bases between the two germline ends. CDR1 SGHDN and CDR2 FVKESK come from the germline V gene. The CDR3 loop spans 12 amino acids. CDR3 amino acids: CASSQANYEQFF. DNA of the CDR3: TGTGCCAGCAGCCAAGCCAACTATGAGCAGTTCTTC. The variable domain in full, with the rest retrieved from reference TRBV14 and TRBJ2-1, is EAGVTQFPSHSVIEKGQTVTLRCDPISGHDNLYWYRRVMGKEIKFLLHFVKESKQDESGMPNNRFLAERTGGTYSTLKVQPAELEDSGVYFCASSQANYEQFFGPGTRLTVL.